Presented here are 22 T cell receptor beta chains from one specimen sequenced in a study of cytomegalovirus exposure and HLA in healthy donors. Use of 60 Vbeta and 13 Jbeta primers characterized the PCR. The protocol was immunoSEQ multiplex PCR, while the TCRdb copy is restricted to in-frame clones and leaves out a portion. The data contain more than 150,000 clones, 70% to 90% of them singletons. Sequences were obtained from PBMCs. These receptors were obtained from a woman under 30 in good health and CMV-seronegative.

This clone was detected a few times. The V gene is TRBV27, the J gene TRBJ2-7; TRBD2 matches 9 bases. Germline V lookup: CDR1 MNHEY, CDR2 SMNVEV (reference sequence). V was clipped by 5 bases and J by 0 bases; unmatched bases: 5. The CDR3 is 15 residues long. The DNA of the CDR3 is TGTGCCAGCAGTCCTCTAGCGGGATACTCCTACGAGCAGTACTTC. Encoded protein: CASSPLAGYSYEQYF.

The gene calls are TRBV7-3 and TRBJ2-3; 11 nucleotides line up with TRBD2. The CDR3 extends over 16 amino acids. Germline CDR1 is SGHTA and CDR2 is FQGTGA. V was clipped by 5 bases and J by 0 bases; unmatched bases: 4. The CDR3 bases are TGTGCCAGCAGCCGGACTAGCGGGCCTAGCACAGATACGCAGTATTTT. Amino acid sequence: CASSRTSGPSTDTQYF.

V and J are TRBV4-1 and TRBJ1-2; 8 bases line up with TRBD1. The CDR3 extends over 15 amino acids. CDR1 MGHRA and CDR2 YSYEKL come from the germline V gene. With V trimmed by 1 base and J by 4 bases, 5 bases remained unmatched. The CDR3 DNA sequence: TGCGCCAGCAGCCAAGCCCCCGGGACAGGCTATGGCTACACCTTC. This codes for CASSQAPGTGYGYTF.

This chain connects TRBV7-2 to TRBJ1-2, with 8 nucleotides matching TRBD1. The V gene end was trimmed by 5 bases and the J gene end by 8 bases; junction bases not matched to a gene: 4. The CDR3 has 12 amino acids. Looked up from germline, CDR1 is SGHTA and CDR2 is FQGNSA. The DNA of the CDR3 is TGTGCCAGCAGCCGACAGGGGTACGGCTACACCTTC. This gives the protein CASSRQGYGYTF.

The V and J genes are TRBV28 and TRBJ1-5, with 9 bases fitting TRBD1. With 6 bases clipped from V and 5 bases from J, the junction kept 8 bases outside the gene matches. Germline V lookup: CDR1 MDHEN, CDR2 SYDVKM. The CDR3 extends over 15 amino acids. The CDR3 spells CASSVGQGLDQPQHF. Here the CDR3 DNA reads TGTGCCAGCAGCGTGGGACAGGGCCTCGATCAGCCCCAGCATTTT.

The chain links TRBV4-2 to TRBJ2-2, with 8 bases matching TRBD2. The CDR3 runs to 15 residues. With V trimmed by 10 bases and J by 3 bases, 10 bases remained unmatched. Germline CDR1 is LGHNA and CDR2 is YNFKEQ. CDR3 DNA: TGTGCCACCAGTAGCGGGATCGGGGACACCGGGGAGCTGTTTTTT. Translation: CATSSGIGDTGELFF.

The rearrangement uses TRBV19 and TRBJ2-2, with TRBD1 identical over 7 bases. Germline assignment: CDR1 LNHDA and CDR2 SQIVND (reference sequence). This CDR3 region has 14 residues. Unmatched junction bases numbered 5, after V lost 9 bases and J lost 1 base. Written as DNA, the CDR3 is TGTGCCAGCTCAGGGGGATGGAACACCGGGGAGCTGTTTTTT. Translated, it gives CASSGGWNTGELFF.

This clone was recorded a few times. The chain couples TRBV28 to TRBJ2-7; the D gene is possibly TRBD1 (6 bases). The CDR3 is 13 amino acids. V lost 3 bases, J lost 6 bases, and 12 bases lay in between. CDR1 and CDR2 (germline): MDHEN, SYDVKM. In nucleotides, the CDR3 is TGTGCCAGCAGTTTTGTCAGGGGTGGCGAGCAGTACTTC. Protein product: CASSFVRGGEQYF. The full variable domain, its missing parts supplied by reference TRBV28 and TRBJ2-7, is DVKVTQSSRYLVKRTGEKVFLECVQDMDHENMFWYRQDPGLGLRLIYFSYDVKMKEKGDIPEGYSVSREKKERFSLILESASTNQTSMYLCASSFVRGGEQYFGPGTRLTVT.

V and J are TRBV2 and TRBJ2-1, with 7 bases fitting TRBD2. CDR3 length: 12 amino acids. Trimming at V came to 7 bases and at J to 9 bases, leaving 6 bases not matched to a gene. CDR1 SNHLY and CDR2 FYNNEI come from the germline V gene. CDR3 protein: CASTGAGREQFF. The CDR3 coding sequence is TGTGCCAGCACCGGAGCGGGGCGTGAGCAGTTCTTC.

The CDR3 loop reads CASSPRTGWGYTF. Here the CDR3 DNA reads TGCGCCAGCAGCCCCAGGACAGGGTGGGGCTACACCTTC. The rearrangement uses TRBV4-3 and TRBJ1-2, with 8 bases matching TRBD1. This CDR3 comprises 13 residues. J was trimmed by 8 bases and V by 4 bases; bases with no gene match: 6. Germline CDR1 reads LGHNA; CDR2 reads YSLEER.

For the CDR3, the DNA is TGCGCCAGCAGCCTGGACGAGGGGACCCAGTACTTC. Translation: CASSLDEGTQYF. The rearrangement links TRBV5-1 to TRBJ2-5; TRBD2 might be the D (5 bases). V lost 4 bases and J 7 bases, leaving 11 bases between the germline ends. This CDR3 comprises 12 residues. Germline V gene lookup returns CDR1 SGHRS and CDR2 YFSETQ.

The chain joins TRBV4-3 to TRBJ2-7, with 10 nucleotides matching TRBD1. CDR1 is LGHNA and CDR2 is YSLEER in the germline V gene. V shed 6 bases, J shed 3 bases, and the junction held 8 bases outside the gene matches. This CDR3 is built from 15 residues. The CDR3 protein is CASSTEGTGDYEQYF. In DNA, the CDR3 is TGCGCCAGCAGTACAGAGGGGACAGGGGACTACGAGCAGTACTTC.

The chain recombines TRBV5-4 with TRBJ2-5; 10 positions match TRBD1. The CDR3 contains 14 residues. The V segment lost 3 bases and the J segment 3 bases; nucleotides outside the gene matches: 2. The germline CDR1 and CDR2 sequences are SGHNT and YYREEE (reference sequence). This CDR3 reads CASSWGTGEETQYF. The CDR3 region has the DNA TGTGCCAGCAGCTGGGGGACAGGGGAAGAGACCCAGTACTTC.

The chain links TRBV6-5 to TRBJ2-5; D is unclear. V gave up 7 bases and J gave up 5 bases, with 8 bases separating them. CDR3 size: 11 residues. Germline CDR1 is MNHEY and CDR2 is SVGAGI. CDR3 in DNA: TGTGCCAGCACTCGTGCGGAGACCCAGTACTTC. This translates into CASTRAETQYF.

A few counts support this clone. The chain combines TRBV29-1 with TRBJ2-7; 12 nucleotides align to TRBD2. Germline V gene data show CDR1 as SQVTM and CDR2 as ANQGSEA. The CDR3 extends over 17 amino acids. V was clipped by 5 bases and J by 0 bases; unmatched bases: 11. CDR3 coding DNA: TGCAGCGTTTGGGGGGGACTAGCGGGTTCTAGCTCCTACGAGCAGTACTTC. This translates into CSVWGGLAGSSSYEQYF.

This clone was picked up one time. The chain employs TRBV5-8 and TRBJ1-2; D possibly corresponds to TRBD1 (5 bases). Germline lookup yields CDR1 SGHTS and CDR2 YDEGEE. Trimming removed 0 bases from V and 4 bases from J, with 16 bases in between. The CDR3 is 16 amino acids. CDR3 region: CASSLAWQGGFYGYTF. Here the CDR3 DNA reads TGTGCCAGCAGCTTGGCCTGGCAGGGCGGATTCTATGGCTACACCTTC.

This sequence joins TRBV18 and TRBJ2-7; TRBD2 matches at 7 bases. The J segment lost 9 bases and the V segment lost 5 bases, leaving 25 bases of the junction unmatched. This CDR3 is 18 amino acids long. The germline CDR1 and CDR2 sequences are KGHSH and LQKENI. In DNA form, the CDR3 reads TGTGCCAGCTCATCAACATTCTCCTACGGGGAGGGACCGGGCGTGCAGTACTTC. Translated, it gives CASSSTFSYGEGPGVQYF.

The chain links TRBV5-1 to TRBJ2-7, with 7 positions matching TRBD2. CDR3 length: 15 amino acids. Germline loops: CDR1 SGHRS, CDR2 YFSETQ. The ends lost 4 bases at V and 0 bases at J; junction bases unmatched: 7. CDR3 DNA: TGCGCCAGCAGCGGGGGGGGGATTTACTCCTACGAGCAGTACTTC. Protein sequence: CASSGGGIYSYEQYF.

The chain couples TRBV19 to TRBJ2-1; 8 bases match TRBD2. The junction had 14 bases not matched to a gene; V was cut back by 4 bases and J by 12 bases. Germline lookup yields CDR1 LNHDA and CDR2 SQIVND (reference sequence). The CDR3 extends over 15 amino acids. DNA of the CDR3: TGTGCCAGTAGTACCCTCGGTAGCGGGGTTCGTGGGCAGTTCTTC. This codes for CASSTLGSGVRGQFF.

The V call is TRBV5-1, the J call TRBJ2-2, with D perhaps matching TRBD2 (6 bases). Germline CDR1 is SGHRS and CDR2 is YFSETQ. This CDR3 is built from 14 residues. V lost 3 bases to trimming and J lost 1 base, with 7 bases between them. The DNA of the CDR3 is TGCGCCAGCAGCTGGGGGGTGAACACCGGGGAGCTGTTTTTT. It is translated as CASSWGVNTGELFF.

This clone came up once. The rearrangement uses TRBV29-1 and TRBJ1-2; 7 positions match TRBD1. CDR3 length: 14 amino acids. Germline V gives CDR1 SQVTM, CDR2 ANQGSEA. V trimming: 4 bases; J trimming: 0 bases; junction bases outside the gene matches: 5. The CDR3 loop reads CSVAGTATNYGYTF. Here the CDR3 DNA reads TGCAGCGTTGCCGGGACAGCGACTAACTATGGCTACACCTTC.

CDR3 nucleotide sequence: TGTGCCAGCAGTACCTACAGGGGACTTAAGTATTTT. Its protein is CASSTYRGLKYF. J is TRBJ2-3 and V is TRBV27; maybe TRBD1 (7 bases). The germline gives CDR1 MNHEY, CDR2 SMNVEV (reference sequence). V lost 5 bases and J lost 13, with 16 bases in between. This CDR3 is built from 12 residues.